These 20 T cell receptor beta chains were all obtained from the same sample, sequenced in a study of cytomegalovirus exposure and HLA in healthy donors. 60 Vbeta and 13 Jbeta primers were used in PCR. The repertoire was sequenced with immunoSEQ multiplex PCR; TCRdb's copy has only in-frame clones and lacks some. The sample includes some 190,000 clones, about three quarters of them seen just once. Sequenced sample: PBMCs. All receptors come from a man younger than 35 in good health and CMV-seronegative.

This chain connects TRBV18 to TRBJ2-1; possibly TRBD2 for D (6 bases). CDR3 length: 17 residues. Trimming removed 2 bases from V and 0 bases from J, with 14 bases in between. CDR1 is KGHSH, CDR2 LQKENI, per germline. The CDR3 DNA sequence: TGTGCCAGCTCACCATTTCCAGCGGACTACTCCTACAATGAGCAGTTCTTC. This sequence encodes CASSPFPADYSYNEQFF.

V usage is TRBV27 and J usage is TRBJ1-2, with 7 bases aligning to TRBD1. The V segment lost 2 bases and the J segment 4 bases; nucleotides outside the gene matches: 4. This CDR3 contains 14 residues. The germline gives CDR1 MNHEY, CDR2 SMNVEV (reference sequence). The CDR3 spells CASSLLRTGYGYTF. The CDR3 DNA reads TGTGCCAGCAGTTTACTGAGGACAGGCTATGGCTACACCTTC.

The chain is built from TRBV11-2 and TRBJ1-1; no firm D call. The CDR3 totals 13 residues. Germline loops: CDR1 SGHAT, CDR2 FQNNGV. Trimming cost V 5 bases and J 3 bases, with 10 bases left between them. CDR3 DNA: TGTGCCAGCAGCCCCTTCTTCGACACTGAAGCTTTCTTT. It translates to CASSPFFDTEAFF.

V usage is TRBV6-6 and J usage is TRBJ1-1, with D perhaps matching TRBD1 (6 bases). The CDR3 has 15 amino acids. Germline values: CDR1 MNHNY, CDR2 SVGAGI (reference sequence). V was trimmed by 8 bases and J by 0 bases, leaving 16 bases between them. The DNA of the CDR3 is TGTGCCAGCCGAAGTGGACAGCACATGAACACTGAAGCTTTCTTT. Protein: CASRSGQHMNTEAFF.

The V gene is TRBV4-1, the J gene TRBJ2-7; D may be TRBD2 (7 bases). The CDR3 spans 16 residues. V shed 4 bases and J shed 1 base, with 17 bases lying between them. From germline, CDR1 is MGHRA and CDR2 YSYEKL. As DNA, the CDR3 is TGCGCCAGCAGCCTCCGCTGGGGGGGGCTATCCTACGAGCAGTACTTC. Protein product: CASSLRWGGLSYEQYF.

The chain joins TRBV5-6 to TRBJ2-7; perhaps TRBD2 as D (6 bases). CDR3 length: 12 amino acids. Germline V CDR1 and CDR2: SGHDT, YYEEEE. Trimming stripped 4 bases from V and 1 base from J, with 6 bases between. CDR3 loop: CASSGLSYEQYF. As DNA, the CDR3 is TGTGCCAGCAGCGGACTATCCTACGAGCAGTACTTC. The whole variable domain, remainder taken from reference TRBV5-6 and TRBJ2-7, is DAGVTQSPTHLIKTRGQQVTLRCSPKSGHDTVSWYQQALGQGPQFIFQYYEEEERQRGNFPDRFSGHQFPNYSSELNVNALLLGDSALYLCASSGLSYEQYFGPGTRLTVT.

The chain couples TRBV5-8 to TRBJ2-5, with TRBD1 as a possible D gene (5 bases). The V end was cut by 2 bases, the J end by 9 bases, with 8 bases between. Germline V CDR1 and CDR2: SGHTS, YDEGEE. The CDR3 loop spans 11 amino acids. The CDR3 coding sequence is TGTGCCAGCAGCTTCCAGGGTGCCCAGTACTTC. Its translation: CASSFQGAQYF.

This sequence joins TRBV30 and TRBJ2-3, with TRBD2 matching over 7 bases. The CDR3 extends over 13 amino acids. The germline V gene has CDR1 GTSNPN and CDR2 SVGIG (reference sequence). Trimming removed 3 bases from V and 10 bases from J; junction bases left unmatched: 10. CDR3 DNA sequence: TGTGCCTGGAGAGGGGAGGCGGGGGTCCCGCAGTATTTT. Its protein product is CAWRGEAGVPQYF.

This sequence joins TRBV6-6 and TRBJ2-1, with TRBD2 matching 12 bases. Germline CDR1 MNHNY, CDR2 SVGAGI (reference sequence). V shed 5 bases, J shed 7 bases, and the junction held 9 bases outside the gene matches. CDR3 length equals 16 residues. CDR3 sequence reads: CASSTFTSGRRNEQFF. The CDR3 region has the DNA TGTGCCAGCAGTACCTTTACTAGCGGGAGGAGAAATGAGCAGTTCTTC.

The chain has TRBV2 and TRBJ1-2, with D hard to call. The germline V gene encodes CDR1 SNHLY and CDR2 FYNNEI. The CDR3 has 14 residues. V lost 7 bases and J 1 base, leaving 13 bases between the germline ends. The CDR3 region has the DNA TGTGCCAGCACCGAGGTTCGGAGTAACTATGGCTACACCTTC. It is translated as CASTEVRSNYGYTF. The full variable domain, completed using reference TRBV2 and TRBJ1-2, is EPEVTQTPSHQVTQMGQEVILRCVPISNHLYFYWYRQILGQKVEFLVSFYNNEISEKSEIFDDQFSVERPDGSNFTLKIRSTKLEDSAMYFCASTEVRSNYGYTFGSGTRLTVV.

As DNA, the CDR3 is TGCGCCAGCAGCCAAGAGTGGGGGCTGAACACTGAAGCTTTCTTT. This gives the protein CASSQEWGLNTEAFF. The chain is built from TRBV4-3 and TRBJ1-1; D is perhaps TRBD1 (6 bases). V lost 0 bases and J 0 bases, leaving 8 bases between the germline ends. The germline gives CDR1 LGHNA, CDR2 YSLEER. The CDR3 is made up of 15 amino acids.

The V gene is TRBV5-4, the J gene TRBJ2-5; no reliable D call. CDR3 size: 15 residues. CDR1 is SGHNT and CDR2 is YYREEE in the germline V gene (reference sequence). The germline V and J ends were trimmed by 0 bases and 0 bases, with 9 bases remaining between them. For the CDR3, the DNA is TGTGCCAGCAGCTTGGCGGGTTCGTACCAAGAGACCCAGTACTTC. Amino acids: CASSLAGSYQETQYF.

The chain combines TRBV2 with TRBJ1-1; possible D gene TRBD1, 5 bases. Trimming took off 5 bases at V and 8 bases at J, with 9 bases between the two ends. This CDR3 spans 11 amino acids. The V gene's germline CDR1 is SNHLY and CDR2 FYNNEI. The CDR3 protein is CASSRPGEAFF. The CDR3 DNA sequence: TGTGCCAGCAGTCGCCCAGGGGAAGCTTTCTTT.

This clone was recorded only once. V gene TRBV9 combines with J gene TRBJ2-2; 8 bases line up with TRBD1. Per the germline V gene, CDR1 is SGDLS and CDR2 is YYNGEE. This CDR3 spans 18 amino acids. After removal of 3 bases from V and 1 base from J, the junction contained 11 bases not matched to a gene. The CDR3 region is CASSGTLGQGENTGELFF. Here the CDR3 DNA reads TGTGCCAGCAGCGGGACCCTAGGACAGGGAGAGAACACCGGGGAGCTGTTTTTT. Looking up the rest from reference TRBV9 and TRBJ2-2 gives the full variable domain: DSGVTQTPKHLITATGQRVTLRCSPRSGDLSVYWYQQSLDQGLQFLIQYYNGEERAKGNILERFSAQQFPDLHSELNLSSLELGDSALYFCASSGTLGQGENTGELFFGEGSRLTVL.

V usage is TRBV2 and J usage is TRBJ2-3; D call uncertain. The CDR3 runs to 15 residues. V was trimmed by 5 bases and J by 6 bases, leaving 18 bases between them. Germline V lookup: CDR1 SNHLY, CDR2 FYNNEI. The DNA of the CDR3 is TGTGCCAGCAGTAAAGGTTGGCCACTAAGTGATACGCAGTATTTT. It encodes CASSKGWPLSDTQYF. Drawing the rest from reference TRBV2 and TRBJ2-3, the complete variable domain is EPEVTQTPSHQVTQMGQEVILRCVPISNHLYFYWYRQILGQKVEFLVSFYNNEISEKSEIFDDQFSVERPDGSNFTLKIRSTKLEDSAMYFCASSKGWPLSDTQYFGPGTRLTVL.

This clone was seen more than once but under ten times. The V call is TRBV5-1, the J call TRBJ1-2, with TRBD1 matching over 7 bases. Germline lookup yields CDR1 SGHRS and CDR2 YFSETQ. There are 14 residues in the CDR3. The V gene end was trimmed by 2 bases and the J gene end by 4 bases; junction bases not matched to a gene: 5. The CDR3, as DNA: TGCGCCAGCAGCTTTGGGGACAGCCCCTATGGCTACACCTTC. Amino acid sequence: CASSFGDSPYGYTF.

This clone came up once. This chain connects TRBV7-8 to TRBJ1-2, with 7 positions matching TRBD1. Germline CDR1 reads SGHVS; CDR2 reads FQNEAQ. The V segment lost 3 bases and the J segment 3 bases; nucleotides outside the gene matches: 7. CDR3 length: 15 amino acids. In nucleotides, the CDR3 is TGTGCCAGCAGCTTCCTAGGGGGCGCGGACTATGGCTACACCTTC. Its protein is CASSFLGGADYGYTF.

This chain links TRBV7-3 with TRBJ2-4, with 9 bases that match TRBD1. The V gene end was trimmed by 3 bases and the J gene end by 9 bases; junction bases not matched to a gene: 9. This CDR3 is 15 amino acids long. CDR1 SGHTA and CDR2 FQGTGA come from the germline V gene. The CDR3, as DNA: TGTGCCAGCAGCTTCATGTCCGGGACAGGGACCATTCAGTACTTC. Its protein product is CASSFMSGTGTIQYF.

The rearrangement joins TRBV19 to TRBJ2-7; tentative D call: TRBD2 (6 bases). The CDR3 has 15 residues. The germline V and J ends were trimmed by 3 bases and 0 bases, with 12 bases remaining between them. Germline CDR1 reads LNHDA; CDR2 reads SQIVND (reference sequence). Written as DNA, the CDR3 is TGTGCCAGTAGTATGTTGGGACTCAGCTCCTACGAGCAGTACTTC. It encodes CASSMLGLSSYEQYF.

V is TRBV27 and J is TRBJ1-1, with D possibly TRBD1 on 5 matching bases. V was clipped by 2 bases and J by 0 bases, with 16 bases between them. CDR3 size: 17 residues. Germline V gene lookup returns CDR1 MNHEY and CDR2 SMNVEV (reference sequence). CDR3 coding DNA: TGTGCCAGCAGTTTAGGGGCAACAAGCGCCTTGAACACTGAAGCTTTCTTT. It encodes CASSLGATSALNTEAFF.